This T cell receptor (beta chain) was captured in a study of T-cell memory formation after mild COVID-19. Deletions cut 4 bases from V and 1 base from J, with 4 bases between. The CDR3 sequence is 12 residues long. Looked up from germline, CDR1 is LGHNA and CDR2 is YSLEER. TCRdb independently ran MiXCR on the 5' RACE reads; one entry per CDR3 protein. The table includes approximately 60,000 distinct CDR3 sequences, about 10% detected once. Material for sequencing was PBMCs or a T cell subset sorted from them (not recorded which). The chain has TRBV4-3 and TRBJ1-1; no firm D call. The TCR comes from a man aged 18 to 29 who had mild COVID-19 (a few samples of this study predate the infection). Cell type and time point are not known. CDR3 sequence reads: CASSRSNTEAFF. The CDR3 bases are TGCGCCAGCAGCCGATCGAACACTGAAGCTTTCTTT.